A selection of T cell receptor beta chains follows, all from one sample in a study of PD-1 blockade in classical Hodgkin lymphoma. Some clones are missing from TCRdb's copy, which holds only in-frame ones; the method was immunoSEQ multiplex PCR. Among 25,000 to 30,000 clones listed, roughly 70% were seen once. This material consisted of peripheral blood mononuclear cells (PBMCs), taken before the second cycle of nivolumab. These receptors all stem from a human donor with classical Hodgkin lymphoma. The CDR3 runs from the conserved cysteine through the conserved F or W. The D gene is left open where the match is weak. Part of the rows lack a size; the others show once, few, many or a class for expanded clones.

NA	NA	TRBV5-6	TRBJ1-3	TGTGCCAGCAGCTTGGAGGGCAGGGATGGAAACACCATATATTTT	CASSLEGRDGNTIYF
TRBD2	NA	TRBV7-2	TRBJ2-2	TGTGCCAGCAGCTTAGGGACTAGCGGGGTTAGATCCGGGGAGCTGTTTTTT	CASSLGTSGVRSGELFF
NA	NA	TRBV5-4	TRBJ2-5	TGTGCCAGCAGCTTGGACAGGCAAGAGACCCAGTACTTC	CASSLDRQETQYF
NA	NA	TRBV6-5	TRBJ2-5	TGTGCCAGCATGCATAGTCAAGAGACCCAGTACTTC	CASMHSQETQYF
TRBD1	medium-sized	TRBV18	TRBJ2-7	TGTGCCAGCTCAGATGACAGGGTGGGCTACGAGCAGTACTTC	CASSDDRVGYEQYF
TRBD1	few	TRBV2	TRBJ1-2	TGTGCCAGCAGTGGGGGACAGGGGTATGGCTACACCTTC	CASSGGQGYGYTF
NA	NA	TRBV4-2	TRBJ1-1	TGTGCCAGCAGCCATGTAACTTCGGGGAGGACTGAAGCTTTCTTT	CASSHVTSGRTEAFF
NA	few	TRBV2	TRBJ2-7	TGTGCCAGCAGTGAAACTACAGAAGGTCCGTACTTC	CASSETTEGPYF
TRBD2	few	TRBV7-2	TRBJ2-3	TGTGCCAGCAGTCCTCTAGCGGGGAACACAGATACGCAGTATTTT	CASSPLAGNTDTQYF
TRBD1	once	TRBV6-1	TRBJ1-2	TGTGCCAGCAGTGGACCGGGACAGGTCTATGGCTACACCTTC	CASSGPGQVYGYTF
NA	NA	TRBV19	TRBJ1-2	TGTGCCAGTAGAGACGGACCGTATGGCTACACCTTC	CASRDGPYGYTF
NA	NA	TRBV5-5	TRBJ1-2	TGTGCCAGCAGGAGGGGGTCCGGCCCTAACTATGGCTACACCTTC	CASRRGSGPNYGYTF
NA	NA	TRBV15	TRBJ1-4	TGTGCCACCAGCAGAGAGGGCGGTGAGTCCTCCGAAAAACTGTTTTTT	CATSREGGESSEKLFF
NA	NA	TRBV19	TRBJ2-7	TGTGCCAGTAGTGCCCAAGATTCAGCCGGGACGGACTCCTACGAGCAGTACTTC	CASSAQDSAGTDSYEQYF
NA	NA	TRBV27	TRBJ1-2	TGTGCCAGCAGTTTATCGGTATCTACCTATGGCTACACCTTC	CASSLSVSTYGYTF
TRBD2	few	TRBV27	TRBJ2-1	TGTGCCAGCAGGACTAGCGGGGGATTCAATGAGCAGTTCTTC	CASRTSGGFNEQFF
NA	NA	TRBV7-8	TRBJ2-5	TGTGCCAGCAGCTTAGATGCAGGGGGGGGAGAGACCCAGTACTTC	CASSLDAGGGETQYF
TRBD1	NA	TRBV6-1	TRBJ2-7	TGTGCCAGCAGAGGGACAGTAGCCTACGAGCAGTACTTC	CASRGTVAYEQYF
TRBD1	NA	TRBV4-3	TRBJ2-2	TGCGCCAGCAGCCAAGATATTGGGGACAGGGACACCGGGGAGCTGTTTTTT	CASSQDIGDRDTGELFF
NA	NA	TRBV5-6	TRBJ1-1	TGTGCCAGCAGCTTTGGGGGGGACACTGAAGCTTTCTTT	CASSFGGDTEAFF